This T cell receptor beta chain was observed in a study of cytomegalovirus exposure and HLA in healthy donors. The study's findings and limits: A list of around 150 TCR beta chains associated with cytomegalovirus was given. In all likelihood, a cluster of highly shared sequence variants was a sequencing artifact. Among immune exposure information, only CMV serostatus was available.

Notes on this clone: Its target is unknown.

This PCR relied on a set of 60 Vbeta primers and 13 Jbeta primers. Using immunoSEQ multiplex PCR, the repertoire was profiled, and TCRdb retains in-frame clones only, with some absent. The sample carries 120,000 or so clones, 75% to 90% recorded once. Trimming removed 11 bases from V and 6 bases from J; junction bases left unmatched: 18. CDR3 length equals 15 residues. CDR1 and CDR2 (germline): MNHNS, SASEGT. V is TRBV6-1 and J is TRBJ1-2; 7 bases map to TRBD1. The sequencing sample was made of PBMCs. The source of this sequence is a man aged 25 to 45 in good health and CMV-seronegative. The CDR3: CALYHPPGQSHGYTF. CDR3 coding DNA: TGTGCCCTCTACCACCCGCCGGGACAGAGTCATGGCTACACCTTC.